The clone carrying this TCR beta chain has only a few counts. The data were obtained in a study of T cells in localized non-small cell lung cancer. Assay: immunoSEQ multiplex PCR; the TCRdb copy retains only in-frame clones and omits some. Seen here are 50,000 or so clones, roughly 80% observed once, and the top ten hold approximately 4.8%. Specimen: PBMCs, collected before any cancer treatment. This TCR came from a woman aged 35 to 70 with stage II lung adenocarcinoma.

The CDR3 protein is CASSSRQGFEAFF. CDR3 nucleotides: TGTGCCAGCAGTTCAAGACAGGGATTTGAAGCTTTCTTT. The V call is TRBV7-9, the J call TRBJ1-1, with TRBD1 matching 7 bases. CDR1 and CDR2 (germline): SEHNR, FQNEAQ (reference sequence). The CDR3 is 13 amino acids. Trimming at V came to 6 bases and at J to 7 bases, leaving 8 bases not matched to a gene.